This T cell receptor beta chain was sequenced for a study of technical replicates of blood from several donors. The V and J ends lost 6 bases and 6 bases, in that order; junction bases with no gene match: 8. Germline V CDR1 and CDR2: SGHRS, YFSETQ. This CDR3 comprises 15 residues. Assay: immunoSEQ multiplex PCR; the TCRdb copy retains only in-frame clones and omits some. Of about 100,000 clones in the sample, around 95% were seen once. The receptor comes from a human donor in good health. V and J are TRBV5-1 and TRBJ1-4; 10 bases are a match to TRBD1. The sample was T cells isolated from PBMCs. CDR3 in DNA: TGCGCCAGCACACGCGGGACAGGGGATTATGAAAAACTGTTTTTT. It specifies CASTRGTGDYEKLFF.